This section outlines one TCR beta chain sequence together with its context. A junction boundary mismatches the germline segment, possibly from a read error. This CDR3 is 16 amino acids long. Germline CDR1 and CDR2: SGHAT and FQNNGV. Both RNA and DNA were isolated together from roughly 20-30 mg of bulk tissue that had not been sorted. This sample is part of a study of tumor-infiltrating lymphocytes in primary liver carcinoma. The researchers produced TCR beta cDNA from around 500 ng total RNA with a constant-region primer. Three-round nested multiplex PCR performed with slightly modified ARM-PCR produced the TCR beta libraries. The first two PCR rounds used TRBV1-TRBV30 forward primers with a C-beta reverse primer, about 10 cycles each. From the multiplex PCR reads, TCRdb called clonotypes with MiXCR, one entry per CDR3 protein. The repertoire holds tens of thousands of distinct CDR3 sequences, with 60% to 75% as singletons.

The specimen sequenced was liver tumor tissue from sampling region 1. Subset defined: tumor region T1, superior pole. The chain employs TRBV11-2 and TRBJ2-2, with a tentative D call TRBD2 (5 bases). The origin of this receptor is a man aged 35 to 55 with primary liver carcinoma and hepatitis B virus infection. CDR3 DNA: TGTGCCAGCATCTTAGTGGCGCTACCGGGAACCGGGGAGCTGGTTTTT. It translates to CASILVALPGTGELVF.